Here is one T cell receptor beta chain with its context. Antigen specificity is unknown. The sample originates from a study of blood T cells in healthy people across ages. Whole-study results and caveats: A strong correlation was seen between TCR beta diversity and naive T cell percentage. Unknown CMV status may confound age-related changes in expanded clones.

V lost 1 base and J lost 5, with 6 bases in between. The CDR3 has 13 residues. CDR1 and CDR2 from the germline V gene are SGDLS and YYNGEE. Then a second PCR, running roughly 6 to 11 cycles, was carried out with a sample-barcoded 5' primer and a J-beta primer mix. Every cDNA molecule carried a tag from a template-switch adaptor bearing 12 random nucleotides. Via MiXCR, TCRdb re-called the 5' RACE reads, giving one row per CDR3 protein. The table includes hundreds of thousands of distinct CDR3 sequences, 20% to 30% detected once. This sample was shared with a second study, whose subject was T cells of mothers and their children. That paper states: Samples were obtained from a few healthy Caucasian mothers and their six children.

The gene calls are TRBV9 and TRBJ2-2; D is unresolved. The receptor was isolated from a boy aged 5-17 years in good health. Sequencing was performed on blood. CDR3 sequence (DNA): TGTGCCAGCAGCGTACCCCTGACCGGGGAGCTGTTTTTT. This codes for CASSVPLTGELFF.